A selection of T cell receptor beta chains follows, all from one sample in a study of CD8 T cells in Susac syndrome. TCRdb re-analysed the immunoSEQ multiplex PCR reads in MiXCR, keeping a single row per CDR3 protein. There are about 430,000 distinct CDR3 sequences in the sample; more than 80% occur only once, and about 0.12% lies in the top ten. Source material: CD8+ T cells from PBMCs. Source of these receptors: a human donor with multiple sclerosis. Each CDR3 is given with its conserved first and last residue. The D gene is left open where the match is weak. Some rows have no size entry. The others give once, few or many, or a class for an expanded clone.

v_gene	d_gene	abundance	j_gene	CDR3nt	CDR3aa
TRBV6-1	TRBD2	-	TRBJ2-7	TGTGCCAGCAGGGAAGCGGGGGTCACCGGGGGAGAGCAGTACTTC	CASREAGVTGGEQYF
TRBV14	TRBD1	-	TRBJ2-7	TGTGCCAGCAGCCTGCGACAGGGCTTCTACGAGCAGTACTTC	CASSLRQGFYEQYF
TRBV10-1	TRBD1	-	TRBJ1-1	TGCGCCAGCAGTCGGGGCTTTGGGACAGGGGCCTCAGTGAACACTGAAGCTTTCTTT	CASSRGFGTGASVNTEAFF
TRBV29-1	-	-	TRBJ2-3	TGCAGCGTTAGTCGTTCCACAGATACGCAGTATTTT	CSVSRSTDTQYF
TRBV29-1	-	-	TRBJ2-1	TGCAGCGCTGGGTGGGGGAGCTCCTACAATGAGCAGTTCTTC	CSAGWGSSYNEQFF
TRBV2	TRBD1	-	TRBJ2-7	TGTGCCAGCAGATCCGGACAGGGGGCTACCTACGAGCAGTACTTC	CASRSGQGATYEQYF
TRBV20-1	-	-	TRBJ1-2	TGCAGTGCTATGCCTATCTCACAGGGAATCAACTATGGCTACACCTTC	CSAMPISQGINYGYTF
TRBV6-2/TRBV6-3	TRBD2	once	TRBJ2-5	TGTGCCAGCAGACCCGGGACTAGCGCTTTCGCAGAGACCCAGTACTTC	CASRPGTSAFAETQYF
TRBV19	-	-	TRBJ1-5	TGTGCCAGTAGTATCATCTGGGGATATAATCAGCCCCAGCATTTT	CASSIIWGYNQPQHF
TRBV28	-	-	TRBJ2-2	TGTGCCAGCAGTTTTATCGCCGGGGAGCTGTTTTTT	CASSFIAGELFF
TRBV12-3/TRBV12-4	-	-	TRBJ1-2	TGTGCCAGCACCCCGGGGCAGAACTATGGCTACACCTTC	CASTPGQNYGYTF
TRBV2	TRBD1	-	TRBJ2-7	TGTGCCACCTGGACAGGGACCTACGAGCAGTACTTC	CATWTGTYEQYF
TRBV3-1	-	-	TRBJ2-1	TGTGCCAGCAGCCAAGAAGATGGCCCGGGGAATGAGCAGTTCTTC	CASSQEDGPGNEQFF
TRBV6-1	-	few	TRBJ1-5	TGTGCCAGCACGGACAGTATCAGCAATCAGCCCCAGCATTTT	CASTDSISNQPQHF
TRBV30	TRBD2	few	TRBJ2-7	TGTGCCTGGGGTGGCGGGGGGGGCTCCTACGAGCAGTACTTC	CAWGGGGGSYEQYF
TRBV4-1	-	-	TRBJ1-5	TGCGCCAGCAGCCAAGATCGGGGGGCAGGTCAGCCCCAGCATTTT	CASSQDRGAGQPQHF
TRBV5-1	-	once	TRBJ1-1	TGCGCCAGCAGCTTGGGGGGACTTTTTCTCCACACTGAAGCTTTCTTT	CASSLGGLFLHTEAFF
TRBV6-1	-	-	TRBJ2-1	TGTGCCAGCAGTGGCCGACTACGCTACAATGAGCAGTTCTTC	CASSGRLRYNEQFF
TRBV12-3/TRBV12-4	-	-	TRBJ1-2	TGTGCCAGCAGCAGCGACCATTCTCGATATGGCTACGCCTTC	CASSSDHSRYGYAF
TRBV20-1	-	few	TRBJ1-1	TGCAGTGCCCGCGGGGTGATGAACACTGAAGCTTTCTTT	CSARGVMNTEAFF
TRBV6-5	-	few	TRBJ1-1	TGTGCCAGCAGTTCGTGGGGCACTGAAGCTTTCTTT	CASSSWGTEAFF
TRBV27	TRBD2	-	TRBJ2-7	TGTGCCAGCAGGGTAGCGGGAGGGTCCCACGAGCAGTACTTC	CASRVAGGSHEQYF
TRBV5-1	-	-	TRBJ2-1	TGCGCCAGCAGCTTGGTGTGGGGGGATCGCTCCTACAATGAGCAGTTCTTC	CASSLVWGDRSYNEQFF
TRBV9	TRBD2	-	TRBJ2-7	TGTGCCAGCAGCGCCTCGACTAGCGGCTACGAGCAGTACTTC	CASSASTSGYEQYF
TRBV27	TRBD1	-	TRBJ2-7	TGTGCCACCAAAACCGGGACAGACGTTCTCGAGCAGTACTTC	CATKTGTDVLEQYF
TRBV19	-	-	TRBJ2-1	TGTGCCAGTAGTCTCGGCGGGCCGGTCAATGAGCAGTTCTTC	CASSLGGPVNEQFF
TRBV11-3	-	-	TRBJ2-1	TGTGCCAGCAGCTTAACTAGCCCGGGCAATGAGCAGTTCTTC	CASSLTSPGNEQFF
TRBV29-1	TRBD1	-	TRBJ1-1	TGCAGCGTTCCAACGGCCCCGGGACAGCTGAACACTGAAGCTTTCTTT	CSVPTAPGQLNTEAFF
TRBV7-9	TRBD1	-	TRBJ2-7	TGTGCCAGCAGCTTGACGGGACAGGGAAAGCGCTACGAGCAGTACTTC	CASSLTGQGKRYEQYF
TRBV4-2	TRBD1	-	TRBJ1-4	TGTGCCAGCAGTCTTGGGACAGGTGATAATGAAAAACTGTTTTTT	CASSLGTGDNEKLFF
TRBV7-8	-	-	TRBJ1-2	TGTGCCAGCAGCTGGGGGGGTGGCTACACCTTC	CASSWGGGYTF
TRBV6-1	-	-	TRBJ1-2	TGTGCCAGCAGTGTAGGTGGAGGCGAAGCTAACTATGGCTACACCTTC	CASSVGGGEANYGYTF
TRBV3-1	-	once	TRBJ1-1	TGTGCCAGCAGCCAAGATCGGGGTTGGACGGACACTGAAGCTTTCTTT	CASSQDRGWTDTEAFF
TRBV6-1	-	-	TRBJ2-2	TGTGCCACCCCTATACGGGGGGAGCTGTTTTTT	CATPIRGELFF
TRBV9	-	once	TRBJ2-1	TGTGCCAGCAGCGTATATGACGGGACCATAGTTACCCCATATTTAGGTGAGCAGTTCTTC	CASSVYDGTIVTPYLGEQFF
TRBV27	TRBD1	-	TRBJ2-6	TGTGCCAGCAAGGGACAGCCCTCTGGGGCCAACGTCCTGACTTTC	CASKGQPSGANVLTF
TRBV7-9	TRBD2	few	TRBJ2-5	TGTGCCAGCAGCCCCCTAAGAGGGCTAGCGGGAGTATGGCAAGAGACCCAGTACTTC	CASSPLRGLAGVWQETQYF
TRBV4-1	-	-	TRBJ2-7	TGCGCCAGCAGCCCATGGATAAACGGGGACGCATTGTACGAGCAGTACTTC	CASSPWINGDALYEQYF
TRBV7-9	TRBD2	-	TRBJ2-7	TGTGCCAGCAGTGGTAGCGGGGGGGCATCCGAGCAGTACTTC	CASSGSGGASEQYF
TRBV5-1	TRBD1	once	TRBJ2-6	TGCGCCAGCAGCCCGGGACAGGGTTTTGGGGCCAACGTCCTGACTTTC	CASSPGQGFGANVLTF
TRBV12-3/TRBV12-4	-	-	TRBJ2-3	TGTGCCAGCAGTCGCGGGGACAGTTCTAGCACAGATACGCAGTATTTT	CASSRGDSSSTDTQYF
TRBV2	TRBD2	-	TRBJ2-1	TGTGCCAGCAGTGAAGAAGGGACTAGCCTAAACAATGAGCAGTTCTTC	CASSEEGTSLNNEQFF
TRBV9	-	-	TRBJ2-1	TGTGCCAGCAGCGTAGCGATGGACAGCATTTACAATGAGCAGTTCTTC	CASSVAMDSIYNEQFF
TRBV20-1	-	-	TRBJ2-1	TGCAGTGCTAGAGCCTCCTCCTCCTACAATGAGCAGTTCTTC	CSARASSSYNEQFF
TRBV5-1	-	-	TRBJ2-4	TGCGCCAGCAGCTTGTTTCTCGGCAGTGAAAACATTCAGTACTTC	CASSLFLGSENIQYF
TRBV6-5	-	-	TRBJ2-7	TGTGCCAGCGGAAATCAGGGGATCCACGAGCAGTACTTC	CASGNQGIHEQYF
TRBV11-1	-	-	TRBJ2-7	TGTGCCAGCAGCTCCAGAGGGTTCTACGAGCAGTACTTC	CASSSRGFYEQYF
TRBV20-1	-	-	TRBJ2-7	TGCAGTGCTAGTTCGCGCAGGCTCGGGTACGAGCAGTACTTC	CSASSRRLGYEQYF
TRBV11-2	TRBD2	-	TRBJ2-1	TGTGCCAGCAGCCGATCTTTGGGACTAGCGGGGGGGAACCCCTACAATGAGCAGTTCTTC	CASSRSLGLAGGNPYNEQFF
TRBV11-2	-	-	TRBJ2-7	TGTGCCAGCAGCTACCGAACTCTGACAGTAACCTACGAGCAGTACTTC	CASSYRTLTVTYEQYF
TRBV4-1	-	-	TRBJ1-1	TGCGCCAGCAGCCGCGAGGGGGGCGGCACTGAAGCTTTCTTT	CASSREGGGTEAFF
TRBV3-1	-	-	TRBJ1-1	TGTGCCAGCAGCCAACATCCCGGACTGAACACTGAAGCTTTCTTT	CASSQHPGLNTEAFF
TRBV4-1	-	-	TRBJ2-5	TGCGCCAGCAGCTCCACGTGGGACGAGACCCAGTACTTC	CASSSTWDETQYF
TRBV28	TRBD2	once	TRBJ2-7	TGTGCCAGCAGTTCGGCGCCGACTAGCGATTCGCAGTACGAGCAGTACTTC	CASSSAPTSDSQYEQYF
TRBV7-9	TRBD1	once	TRBJ2-1	TGTGCCAGCAGCCGGACAGGGGGGCTCTACAATGAGCAGTTCTTC	CASSRTGGLYNEQFF
TRBV28	-	-	TRBJ1-1	TGTGCCAGCAGTGCGACAGGTGCCAAAGAAGCTTTCTTT	CASSATGAKEAFF